This T cell receptor (beta chain) is drawn from a study of blood T cell repertoires in COVID-19. About the research overall: COVID-19 samples, acute and convalescent, were from the United States, Italy and Spain. PBMCs, B-cell-depleted T cells, or T cells provided the cDNA or gDNA that made up the material.

The authors' processing: Nucleated cell number was recorded as an estimate derived from reference gene primer amplification. Clones were read by immunoSEQ multiplex PCR, and TCRdb kept only the in-frame ones, dropping some. The V and J calls and clone size are taken from that table; D and trimming were inferred from the DNA. The top ten clones hold about 9.4% of a sample with 150,000 or so clones, about 87% of them seen once. The CDR3 loop spans 15 amino acids. CDR1 is MDHEN, CDR2 SYDVKM, per germline. V was shortened by 4 bases and J by 2 bases, with 15 bases between the two germline ends. Those enrolled in Seattle joined during active infection and were followed longitudinally afterward.

Sequences were obtained from peripheral blood. The chain recombines TRBV28 with TRBJ2-7; the D gene is possibly TRBD1 (6 bases). The receptor was derived from a woman aged 70-85 years with COVID-19, enrolled during active disease. The CDR3 sequence: CASSSAGTHPYEQYF. The DNA of the CDR3 is TGTGCCAGCAGTTCGGCCGGGACACATCCCTACGAGCAGTACTTC.